This T cell receptor beta chain came from a study of CD8 T cells in Susac syndrome. With random hexamers, reverse transcription was performed on about 0.45 to 1 ug of RNA. immunoSEQ multiplex PCR amplified TCR beta CDR3 across 54 Vbeta, 13 Jbeta. TCRdb ran MiXCR on the immunoSEQ multiplex PCR reads and lists one entry per CDR3 protein. The sample lists about 430,000 distinct CDR3 sequences, roughly 85% occurring once. CD8+ and CD4+ T cells circulating in blood were sequenced for TCR beta. The multiple sclerosis control cohort comprised treatment-naive individuals presenting with stable or active relapsing-remitting disease. TEMRA cells were FACS-enriched, unlike CD8+ and CD4+ T cells, which were negatively isolated. Germline assignment: CDR1 MDHEN and CDR2 SYDVKM. The length of the CDR3 is 15 residues. The V segment lost 2 bases and the J segment 3 bases; nucleotides outside the gene matches: 4.

The rearrangement uses TRBV28 and TRBJ2-1; 7 bases are a match to TRBD2. This clonotype was obtained from a human donor with multiple sclerosis. The sequenced sample consisted of CD8+ T cells from PBMCs. This chain's CDR3 is CASSLLREGYNEQFF. The CDR3 DNA sequence: TGTGCCAGCAGTTTACTTAGGGAGGGCTACAATGAGCAGTTCTTC.